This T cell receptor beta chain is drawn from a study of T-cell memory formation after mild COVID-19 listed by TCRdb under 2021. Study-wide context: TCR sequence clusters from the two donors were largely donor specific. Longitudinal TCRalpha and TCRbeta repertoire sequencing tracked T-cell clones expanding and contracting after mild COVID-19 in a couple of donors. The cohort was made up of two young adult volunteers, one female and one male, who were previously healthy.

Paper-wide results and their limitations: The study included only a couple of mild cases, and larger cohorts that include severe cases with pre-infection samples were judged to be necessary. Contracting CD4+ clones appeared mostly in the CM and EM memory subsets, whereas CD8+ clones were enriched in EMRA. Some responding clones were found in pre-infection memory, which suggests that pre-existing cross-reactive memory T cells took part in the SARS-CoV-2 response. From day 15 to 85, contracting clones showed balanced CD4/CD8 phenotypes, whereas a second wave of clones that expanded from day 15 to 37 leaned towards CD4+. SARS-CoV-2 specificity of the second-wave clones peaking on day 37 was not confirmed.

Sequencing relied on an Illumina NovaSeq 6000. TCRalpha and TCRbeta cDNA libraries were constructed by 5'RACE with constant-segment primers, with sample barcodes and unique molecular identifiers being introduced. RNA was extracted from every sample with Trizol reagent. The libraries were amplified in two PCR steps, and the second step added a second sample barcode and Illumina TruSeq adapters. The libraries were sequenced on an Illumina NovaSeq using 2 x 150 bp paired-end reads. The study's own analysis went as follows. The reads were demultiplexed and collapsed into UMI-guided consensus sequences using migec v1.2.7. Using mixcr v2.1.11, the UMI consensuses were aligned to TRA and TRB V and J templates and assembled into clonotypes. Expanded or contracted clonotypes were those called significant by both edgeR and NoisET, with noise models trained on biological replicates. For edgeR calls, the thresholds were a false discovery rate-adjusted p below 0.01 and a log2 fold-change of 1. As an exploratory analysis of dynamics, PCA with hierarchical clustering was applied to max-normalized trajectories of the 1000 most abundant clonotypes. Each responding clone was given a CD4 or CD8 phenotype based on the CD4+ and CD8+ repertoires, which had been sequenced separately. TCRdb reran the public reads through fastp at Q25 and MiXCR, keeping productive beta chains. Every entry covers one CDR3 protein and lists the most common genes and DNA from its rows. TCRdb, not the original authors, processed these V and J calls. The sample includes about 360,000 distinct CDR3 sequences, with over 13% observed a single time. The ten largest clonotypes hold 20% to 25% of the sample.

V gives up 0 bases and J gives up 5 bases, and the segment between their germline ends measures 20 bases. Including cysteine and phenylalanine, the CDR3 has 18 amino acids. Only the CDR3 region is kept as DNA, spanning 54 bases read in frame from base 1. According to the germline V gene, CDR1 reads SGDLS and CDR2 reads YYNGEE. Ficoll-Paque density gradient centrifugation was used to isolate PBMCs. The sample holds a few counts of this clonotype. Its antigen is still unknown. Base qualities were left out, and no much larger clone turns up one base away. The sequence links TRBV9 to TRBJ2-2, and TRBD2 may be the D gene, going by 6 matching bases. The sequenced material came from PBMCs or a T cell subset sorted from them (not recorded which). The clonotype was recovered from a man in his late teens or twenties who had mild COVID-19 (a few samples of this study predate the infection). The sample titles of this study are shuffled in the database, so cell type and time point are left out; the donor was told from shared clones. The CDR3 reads CASSVGGGQGGETGELFF. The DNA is TGTGCCAGCAGCGTAGGAGGTGGGCAGGGAGGCGAAACCGGGGAGCTGTTTTTT.